A selection of T cell receptor beta chains follows, all from one sample in a study of technical replicates of blood from a handful of donors. Sequencing used immunoSEQ multiplex PCR; TCRdb keeps in-frame clones, though not all of them. Here the sample spans roughly 92,000 clones, 95% being singletons. Sequencing input: T cells isolated from PBMCs. Every receptor here comes from a human donor in good health. The CDR3 runs from the conserved cysteine through the conserved F or W. A D gene is named only where the DNA matches it firmly. Not all rows give a size; the values are once, few, many and, for expanded clones, a class.

v_gene: TRBV5-1
abundance: .
j_gene: TRBJ2-7
d_gene: TRBD1
CDR3nt: TGCGCCAGCAGCTTGGAAGGGACAGGGCTCGACGAGCAGTACTTC
CDR3aa: CASSLEGTGLDEQYF

v_gene: TRBV19
abundance: .
j_gene: TRBJ1-5
d_gene: .
CDR3nt: TGTGCCAGTAGTATCCGTTCAGGGCGGCCCCAGCATTTT
CDR3aa: CASSIRSGRPQHF

v_gene: TRBV13
abundance: .
j_gene: TRBJ1-1
d_gene: .
CDR3nt: TGTGCCAGCAGCTGGACTTTATCCGAAGCTTTCTTT
CDR3aa: CASSWTLSEAFF

v_gene: TRBV27
abundance: .
j_gene: TRBJ2-5
d_gene: .
CDR3nt: TGTGCCAGCAGTTTAATTGGGGGCGCGGAGACCCAGTACTTC
CDR3aa: CASSLIGGAETQYF

v_gene: TRBV5-4
abundance: .
j_gene: TRBJ2-5
d_gene: .
CDR3nt: TGTGCCAGCAGTTTTGGACAGTTCCAAGAGACCCAGTACTTC
CDR3aa: CASSFGQFQETQYF

v_gene: TRBV6-1
abundance: .
j_gene: TRBJ2-7
d_gene: .
CDR3nt: TGTGCCAGCAGTGATCTTTCCGAGCAGTACTTC
CDR3aa: CASSDLSEQYF

v_gene: TRBV2
abundance: .
j_gene: TRBJ2-1
d_gene: TRBD2
CDR3nt: TGTGCCAGCAGTTGGACTAGCGGGATCAATGAGCAGTTCTTC
CDR3aa: CASSWTSGINEQFF

v_gene: TRBV4-3
abundance: .
j_gene: TRBJ2-7
d_gene: .
CDR3nt: TGCGCCAGCAGCCTACTCCGGGACAATGCCTACGAGCAGTACTTC
CDR3aa: CASSLLRDNAYEQYF

v_gene: TRBV19
abundance: .
j_gene: TRBJ1-4
d_gene: .
CDR3nt: TGTGCCAGTAGTCTCCGATATAGAGTTTATAATGAAAAACTGTTTTTT
CDR3aa: CASSLRYRVYNEKLFF

v_gene: TRBV18
abundance: .
j_gene: TRBJ2-7
d_gene: .
CDR3nt: TGTGCCAGCTCACCACGGTCAGGGGACCACGAGCAGTACTTC
CDR3aa: CASSPRSGDHEQYF

v_gene: TRBV5-1
abundance: once
j_gene: TRBJ2-7
d_gene: TRBD2
CDR3nt: TGCGCCAGCAGCCCCCAGTGGCGGGAGGGCTACGAGCAGTACTTC
CDR3aa: CASSPQWREGYEQYF

v_gene: TRBV5-1
abundance: .
j_gene: TRBJ2-7
d_gene: TRBD1
CDR3nt: TGCGCCAGCAGCACCGGGACAGGGATCTACGAGCAGTACTTC
CDR3aa: CASSTGTGIYEQYF

v_gene: TRBV14
abundance: .
j_gene: TRBJ2-2
d_gene: .
CDR3nt: TGTGCCAGCAGCCACGGGCTAGCAGAGAACACCGGGGAGCTGTTTTTT
CDR3aa: CASSHGLAENTGELFF

v_gene: TRBV27
abundance: .
j_gene: TRBJ2-2
d_gene: TRBD2
CDR3nt: TGTGCCAGCTTCCATACAGCGGGAGTGGTCGGGGAGCTGTTTTTT
CDR3aa: CASFHTAGVVGELFF

v_gene: TRBV12-5
abundance: .
j_gene: TRBJ1-3
d_gene: .
CDR3nt: TGTGCTAGTGGTTTGGTACTTGAGACACTCTCTGGAAACACCATATATTTT
CDR3aa: CASGLVLETLSGNTIYF

v_gene: TRBV10-3
abundance: .
j_gene: TRBJ1-5
d_gene: TRBD1
CDR3nt: TGTGCCATCAGTGCCGAACAGGGGGCTATGTTTAGTCAGCCCCAGCATTTT
CDR3aa: CAISAEQGAMFSQPQHF

v_gene: TRBV13
abundance: .
j_gene: TRBJ2-1
d_gene: TRBD2
CDR3nt: TGTGCCAGCAGCTTAGTGAAACTAGCGGGACCTGATGAGCAGTTCTTC
CDR3aa: CASSLVKLAGPDEQFF

v_gene: TRBV4-3
abundance: .
j_gene: TRBJ2-1
d_gene: TRBD2
CDR3nt: TGCGCCAGCAGCCAAGATTATCTAGCGGGAGAGCTGTACAATGAGCAGTTCTTC
CDR3aa: CASSQDYLAGELYNEQFF

v_gene: TRBV19
abundance: .
j_gene: TRBJ2-7
d_gene: TRBD1
CDR3nt: TGTGCCAGTAGTATAAGGGCCGGGACAGGGGTCTACGAGCAGTACTTC
CDR3aa: CASSIRAGTGVYEQYF

v_gene: TRBV5-1
abundance: .
j_gene: TRBJ1-4
d_gene: .
CDR3nt: TGCGCCAGCAGCGGCGGAGGTCCGGATGAAAAACTGTTTTTT
CDR3aa: CASSGGGPDEKLFF

v_gene: TRBV7-2
abundance: .
j_gene: TRBJ2-3
d_gene: TRBD1
CDR3nt: TGTGCCAGCAGCTTCAGACAGGGTACGGATACGCAGTATTTT
CDR3aa: CASSFRQGTDTQYF

v_gene: TRBV28
abundance: .
j_gene: TRBJ1-5
d_gene: .
CDR3nt: TGTGCCACGGGCAATCAGCCCCAGCATTTT
CDR3aa: CATGNQPQHF

v_gene: TRBV28
abundance: .
j_gene: TRBJ1-2
d_gene: TRBD1
CDR3nt: TGTGCCAGCAGTCCCCCGGGACAGACAGCTAACTATGGCTACACCTTC
CDR3aa: CASSPPGQTANYGYTF

v_gene: TRBV23-1
abundance: .
j_gene: TRBJ2-5
d_gene: TRBD1
CDR3nt: TGCGCCAGCAGTCAAACAAAGGACAGGGAAGAGACCCAGTACTTC
CDR3aa: CASSQTKDREETQYF

v_gene: TRBV11-3
abundance: .
j_gene: TRBJ2-1
d_gene: .
CDR3nt: TGTGCCAGCAGTACTATACAGGGATCCTGGGCTGAGCAGTTCTTC
CDR3aa: CASSTIQGSWAEQFF

v_gene: TRBV5-4
abundance: .
j_gene: TRBJ2-7
d_gene: TRBD2
CDR3nt: TGTGCCAGCAGCTCTAGCGGGAGATCCTACGAGCAGTACTTC
CDR3aa: CASSSSGRSYEQYF

v_gene: TRBV7-2
abundance: .
j_gene: TRBJ2-3
d_gene: TRBD2
CDR3nt: TGTGCCAGCAGCTCCCCGGGACTAGCGGATACGCAGTATTTT
CDR3aa: CASSSPGLADTQYF

v_gene: TRBV5-6
abundance: .
j_gene: TRBJ2-1
d_gene: .
CDR3nt: TGTGCCAGCAGCTTGGTTGGGGGGAATGAGCAGTTCTTC
CDR3aa: CASSLVGGNEQFF

v_gene: TRBV6-6
abundance: .
j_gene: TRBJ1-4
d_gene: .
CDR3nt: TGTGCCAGCAGTTACCGAGATGAAAAACTGTTTTTT
CDR3aa: CASSYRDEKLFF

v_gene: TRBV5-1
abundance: once
j_gene: TRBJ1-1
d_gene: TRBD1
CDR3nt: TGCGCCAGCACTTGGGACAGCCAAGGGACTGAAGCTTTCTTT
CDR3aa: CASTWDSQGTEAFF

v_gene: TRBV19
abundance: .
j_gene: TRBJ1-2
d_gene: .
CDR3nt: TGTGCCAGTAGTATAGACGGAGGCTATGGCTACACCTTC
CDR3aa: CASSIDGGYGYTF

v_gene: TRBV6-4
abundance: .
j_gene: TRBJ2-7
d_gene: TRBD2
CDR3nt: TGTGCCAGCAGTGACTCGGCTGGGACTAGCTACGAGCAGTACTTC
CDR3aa: CASSDSAGTSYEQYF

v_gene: TRBV19
abundance: few
j_gene: TRBJ1-5
d_gene: .
CDR3nt: TGTGCCAGTAGGCCCGGACAGTGGGAAGAGCCCCAGCATTTT
CDR3aa: CASRPGQWEEPQHF

v_gene: TRBV10-3
abundance: .
j_gene: TRBJ2-2
d_gene: TRBD1
CDR3nt: TGTGCCATCAGTGCAACAGGGGTGAACACCGGGGAGCTGTTTTTT
CDR3aa: CAISATGVNTGELFF

v_gene: TRBV29-1
abundance: .
j_gene: TRBJ1-5
d_gene: TRBD1
CDR3nt: TGCAGCGTGGGACAGGGGGGTAATCTTCAGCCCCAGCATTTT
CDR3aa: CSVGQGGNLQPQHF

v_gene: TRBV7-9
abundance: .
j_gene: TRBJ2-1
d_gene: .
CDR3nt: TGTGCCCATAACACTCTTAGACGGACTCCCTACAATGAGCAGTTCTTC
CDR3aa: CAHNTLRRTPYNEQFF

v_gene: TRBV27
abundance: .
j_gene: TRBJ1-5
d_gene: .
CDR3nt: TGTGCCAGCAGTTTAATTGGGCTTAGCAATCAGCCCCAGCATTTT
CDR3aa: CASSLIGLSNQPQHF

v_gene: TRBV18
abundance: .
j_gene: TRBJ2-3
d_gene: .
CDR3nt: TGTGCCAGCTCACCACCGCTCGAGCGGGGCACAGATACGCAGTATTTT
CDR3aa: CASSPPLERGTDTQYF

v_gene: TRBV7-3
abundance: .
j_gene: TRBJ2-7
d_gene: .
CDR3nt: TGTGCCAGCAGCTCTACTGTGACCGGCGGCGAGCAGTACTTC
CDR3aa: CASSSTVTGGEQYF

v_gene: TRBV5-1
abundance: once
j_gene: TRBJ1-3
d_gene: TRBD1
CDR3nt: TGCGCCAGCAGCGCGGGACAGGGAAACACCATATATTTT
CDR3aa: CASSAGQGNTIYF

v_gene: TRBV27
abundance: .
j_gene: TRBJ1-1
d_gene: .
CDR3nt: TGTGCCAGCAGTTTTCAGAACACTGAAGCTTTCTTT
CDR3aa: CASSFQNTEAFF

v_gene: TRBV4-3
abundance: .
j_gene: TRBJ2-3
d_gene: TRBD1
CDR3nt: TGCGCCAGCGGAAGACAGGGTTATACGCAGTATTTT
CDR3aa: CASGRQGYTQYF

v_gene: TRBV12-1
abundance: .
j_gene: TRBJ2-5
d_gene: .
CDR3nt: TGTGCCAGCAGCTCCCCAAGAAATAGTTCTAAGACCCAGTACTTC
CDR3aa: CASSSPRNSSKTQYF

v_gene: TRBV5-6
abundance: .
j_gene: TRBJ2-5
d_gene: TRBD1
CDR3nt: TGTGCCAGCAGCTTGGGGACAGGGGTAGGGGAGACCCAGTACTTC
CDR3aa: CASSLGTGVGETQYF

v_gene: TRBV14
abundance: .
j_gene: TRBJ1-4
d_gene: TRBD1
CDR3nt: TGTGCCAGCAGCCGGGGACAGTCACCCTTCGGGATCGGTGAAAAACTGTTTTTT
CDR3aa: CASSRGQSPFGIGEKLFF

v_gene: TRBV5-1
abundance: .
j_gene: TRBJ2-1
d_gene: TRBD2
CDR3nt: TGCGCCAGCATCCTTTGGACTAGCGGGAGGGACAATGAGCAGTTCTTC
CDR3aa: CASILWTSGRDNEQFF

v_gene: TRBV4-2
abundance: .
j_gene: TRBJ1-4
d_gene: .
CDR3nt: TGTGCCAGCAGCCAAGAACCAGGACTGACTAATGAAAAACTGTTTTTT
CDR3aa: CASSQEPGLTNEKLFF

v_gene: TRBV6-4
abundance: .
j_gene: TRBJ2-1
d_gene: TRBD2
CDR3nt: TGTGCCAGCACTATGACTAGCGGGAGTCATAATGAGCAGTTCTTC
CDR3aa: CASTMTSGSHNEQFF

v_gene: TRBV19
abundance: .
j_gene: TRBJ2-7
d_gene: TRBD2
CDR3nt: TGTGCCAGTAGTATACTAGCGGGAGAGTACGAGCAGTACTTC
CDR3aa: CASSILAGEYEQYF

v_gene: TRBV7-9
abundance: once
j_gene: TRBJ1-4
d_gene: .
CDR3nt: TGTGCCAGCAGCCAAGGGGGTGGTGAAAAACTGTTTTTT
CDR3aa: CASSQGGGEKLFF

v_gene: TRBV6-5
abundance: .
j_gene: TRBJ2-2
d_gene: .
CDR3nt: TGTGCCAGCGGAGGAACCGGGGAGCTGTTTTTT
CDR3aa: CASGGTGELFF

v_gene: TRBV5-6
abundance: .
j_gene: TRBJ1-2
d_gene: .
CDR3nt: TGTGCCAGCAGCTTGGCCACAGGGAACTATGGCTACACCTTC
CDR3aa: CASSLATGNYGYTF

v_gene: TRBV10-2
abundance: .
j_gene: TRBJ1-1
d_gene: .
CDR3nt: TGCGCCAGCAGGACGAAGGAGGGTTGGGACACTGAAGCTTTCTTT
CDR3aa: CASRTKEGWDTEAFF

v_gene: TRBV4-2
abundance: .
j_gene: TRBJ2-6
d_gene: .
CDR3nt: TGTGCCAGCAGCCAAGCTCGGAGCTCTGGGGCCAACGTCCTGACTTTC
CDR3aa: CASSQARSSGANVLTF

v_gene: TRBV5-6
abundance: .
j_gene: TRBJ1-1
d_gene: .
CDR3nt: TGTGCCAGCAGCTTTATTGCAGTAAACACTGAAGCTTTCTTT
CDR3aa: CASSFIAVNTEAFF

v_gene: TRBV5-4
abundance: once
j_gene: TRBJ2-7
d_gene: .
CDR3nt: TGTGCCAGCAGCCAGGAGGCGGGTCCCTACGAGCAGTACTTC
CDR3aa: CASSQEAGPYEQYF